Following are 11 T cell receptor beta chains from one sample sequenced in a study of blood T cell repertoires in COVID-19. Sequencing used immunoSEQ multiplex PCR; TCRdb keeps in-frame clones, though not all of them. The table has about 160,000 clones, just under 85% seen once. Sequencing input: peripheral blood. The receptor source for this set is a woman of 80 years or more with acute or convalescent COVID-19.

The chain couples TRBV7-7 to TRBJ2-3, with D perhaps matching TRBD1 (6 bases). Trimming took off 8 bases at V and 1 base at J, with 16 bases between the two ends. Germline CDR1 SSHAT, CDR2 FNYEAQ (reference sequence). The CDR3 sequence is 15 residues long. The CDR3 loop is CASGLGQFGTDTQYF. The CDR3 DNA sequence: TGTGCCAGCGGCCTCGGACAGTTTGGCACAGATACGCAGTATTTT.

The chain recombines TRBV5-1 with TRBJ1-1, with TRBD1 identical over 7 bases. J was trimmed by 1 base and V by 2 bases; bases with no gene match: 2. CDR1 SGHRS and CDR2 YFSETQ come from the germline V gene. CDR3 length equals 14 residues. Here the CDR3 reads CASSFQGGNTEAFF. In nucleotides, the CDR3 is TGCGCCAGCAGCTTCCAGGGGGGGAACACTGAAGCTTTCTTT.

The chain is built from TRBV27 and TRBJ2-2; 9 bases agree with TRBD1. CDR3 length: 17 amino acids. In germline, CDR1 is MNHEY, CDR2 SMNVEV (reference sequence). J lost 2 bases, V lost 1 base, and 5 bases had no gene match. The CDR3 here is CASSLFSGQGNTGELFF. In DNA, the CDR3 is TGTGCCAGCAGTTTATTCTCGGGACAGGGCAACACCGGGGAGCTGTTTTTT.

The V gene is TRBV2, the J gene TRBJ1-1, with 7 bases matching TRBD1. The V gene's germline CDR1 is SNHLY and CDR2 FYNNEI. CDR3 length equals 15 residues. J gave up 0 bases and V 6 bases, and 7 bases lay outside the gene matches. As DNA, the CDR3 is TGTGCCAGCAGCCGGGAGGGACAGTTGAACACTGAAGCTTTCTTT. It is translated as CASSREGQLNTEAFF.

The gene calls are TRBV11-2 and TRBJ2-7; 8 bases are shared with TRBD1. The germline CDR1 and CDR2 sequences are SGHAT and FQNNGV. After removal of 3 bases from V and 6 bases from J, the junction contained 16 bases not matched to a gene. This CDR3 has 17 residues. The CDR3 loop reads CASSFSGTGSLLGEQYF. Written as DNA, the CDR3 is TGTGCCAGCAGCTTCTCCGGGACAGGATCCCTGCTGGGCGAGCAGTACTTC.

This clone came up a few times. This chain links TRBV10-3 with TRBJ1-1, with 8 nucleotides matching TRBD1. Germline trimming cut 8 bases from V and 8 bases from J; bases unmatched to any gene: 16. CDR1 is ENHRY, CDR2 SYGVKD, per germline. The CDR3 sequence is 15 residues long. DNA for the CDR3: TGTGCCATCGCCCAAATCGTTGGACAGGGTTCCGAAGCTTTCTTT. Residues: CAIAQIVGQGSEAFF.

Only a few counts were recorded for this clone. In DNA, the CDR3 is TGTGCCAGCCTAACAGGGAGGGCTAACTATGGCTACACCTTC. This gives the protein CASLTGRANYGYTF. This sequence joins TRBV28 and TRBJ1-2, with D tentatively TRBD1 (6 bases). Germline V gene sequence: CDR1 MDHEN, CDR2 SYDVKM. This CDR3 has 14 residues. Trimming pared 8 bases from V and 0 bases from J, leaving 13 bases between.

The gene calls are TRBV29-1 and TRBJ1-2, with 9 bases lining up with TRBD1. Trimming took 6 bases from V and 8 from J; bases not matched to a gene: 7. This CDR3 spans 12 amino acids. The germline gives CDR1 SQVTM, CDR2 ANQGSEA. The CDR3 bases are TGCAGCGTCGAGGGGACAGGGAAAGGCTACACCTTC. Its translation is CSVEGTGKGYTF.

This clone was recorded once. The chain's CDR3 is CASSLCGRVRNPCRETQYF. The CDR3 region has the DNA TGTGCCAGCAGTCTCTGCGGCAGGGTACGGAACCCTTGCCGGGAGACCCAGTACTTC. The V gene is TRBV6-6, the J gene TRBJ2-5, with D possibly matching TRBD1 (5 bases). CDR1 and CDR2 (germline): MNHNY, SVGAGI (reference sequence). V was shortened by 5 bases and J by 5 bases, with 30 bases between the two germline ends. The CDR3 has 19 amino acids.

V gene TRBV19 combines with J gene TRBJ2-3; 9 nucleotides line up with TRBD2. Per the germline V gene, CDR1 is LNHDA and CDR2 is SQIVND (reference sequence). After removal of 3 bases from V and 2 bases from J, the junction contained 3 bases not matched to a gene. CDR3 length: 15 amino acids. CDR3 in DNA: TGTGCCAGTAGTATCGGCGGGAGGGTCACAGATACGCAGTATTTT. Its protein product is CASSIGGRVTDTQYF.

The chain employs TRBV5-1 and TRBJ2-5, with a weak D call TRBD2 (5 bases). Germline V gives CDR1 SGHRS, CDR2 YFSETQ. The CDR3 is made up of 13 amino acids. V was trimmed by 6 bases and J by 3 bases, leaving 12 bases between them. CDR3 nucleotides: TGCGCCAGCATGGAGCGGAATAAAGAGACCCAGTACTTC. Its protein product is CASMERNKETQYF. The full variable domain, its missing parts supplied by reference TRBV5-1 and TRBJ2-5, is KAGVTQTPRYLIKTRGQQVTLSCSPISGHRSVSWYQQTPGQGLQFLFEYFSETQRNKGNFPGRFSGRQFSNSRSEMNVSTLELGDSALYLCASMERNKETQYFGPGTRLLVL.